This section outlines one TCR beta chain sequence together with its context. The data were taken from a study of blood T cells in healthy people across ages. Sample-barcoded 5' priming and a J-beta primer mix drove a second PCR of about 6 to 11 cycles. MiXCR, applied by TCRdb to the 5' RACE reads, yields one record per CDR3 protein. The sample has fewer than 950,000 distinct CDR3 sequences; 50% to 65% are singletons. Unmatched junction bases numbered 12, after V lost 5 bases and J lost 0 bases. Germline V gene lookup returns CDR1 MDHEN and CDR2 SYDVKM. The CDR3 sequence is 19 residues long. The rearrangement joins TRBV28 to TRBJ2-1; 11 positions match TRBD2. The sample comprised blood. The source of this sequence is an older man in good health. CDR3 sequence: CASSPPGLAVPSSYNEQFF. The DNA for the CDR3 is TGTGCCAGCAGTCCACCGGGACTAGCGGTTCCCAGCTCCTACAATGAGCAGTTCTTC.